This TCR beta chain comes out of a study of blood T cell repertoires in COVID-19. The data were produced by immunoSEQ multiplex PCR, yet TCRdb's version contains in-frame clones alone and is incomplete. The sample lists approximately 130,000 clones; more than 75% were seen once. Germline V CDR1 and CDR2: MGHRA, YSYEKL. The trim removed 5 bases at V and 2 bases at J, leaving 8 bases unmatched. The CDR3 length is 15 residues. This TCR was sampled from a woman aged 45-60 years who had recovered from COVID-19. Specimen: peripheral blood. V and J are TRBV4-1 and TRBJ2-5, with TRBD1 matching over 7 bases. The chain's CDR3 is CASSELGQAQETQYF. Written as DNA, the CDR3 is TGCGCCAGCAGCGAGCTCGGACAGGCGCAAGAGACCCAGTACTTC.